This T cell receptor (beta chain) comes out of a study of cytomegalovirus exposure and HLA in healthy donors. Clones were read by immunoSEQ multiplex PCR, and TCRdb kept only the in-frame ones, dropping some. The data contain around 130,000 clones, over 75% of them singletons. V trimming: 3 bases; J trimming: 5 bases; junction bases outside the gene matches: 6. This CDR3 spans 15 amino acids. Germline V gene lookup returns CDR1 SGHNT and CDR2 YENEEA. Separation from the approximately 690-subject first cohort characterized the approximately 130-subject validation cohort, to which the donors belonged. V is TRBV11-3 and J is TRBJ2-5, with 10 bases fitting TRBD2. The specimen was PBMCs. This TCR was sampled from a woman younger than 45 in good health and CMV-seronegative. Here the CDR3 reads CASSFASGGEETQYF. Written as DNA, the CDR3 is TGTGCCAGCAGCTTCGCTAGCGGGGGAGAGGAGACCCAGTACTTC.